This T cell receptor beta chain was captured in a study of vaccination and CD4 T cells after COVID-19. Researchers used the Oncomine TCR Beta short-read assay to sequence DNA from cultured CD4+ T cells. From the PCR reads, TCRdb called clonotypes with MiXCR, one entry per CDR3 protein. The repertoire includes 20,000 to 30,000 distinct CDR3 sequences, around 42% of them detected once, and 3.5% to 5% sits in the top ten. Specified time point: late sampling 161 to 241 days after vaccination in three convalescent patients. Treatment here: roughly nine-day PBMC culture with coronavirus spike peptide pools or control peptides (ViraFEST assay). Germline V gene data show CDR1 as SGHVS and CDR2 as FQNEAQ. The CDR3 spans 15 residues. V lost 6 bases, J lost 1 base, and 5 bases stayed unmatched. Notes on this clonotype: Its specificity is unknown.

This sample comprised CD4+ T cells from blood, cultured in vitro, obtained about 7 months after SARS-CoV-2 vaccination. The sequence came from a human donor who had recovered from COVID-19. The genes are TRBV7-8 and TRBJ2-7; 11 nucleotides line up with TRBD2. The DNA for the CDR3 is TGTGCCAGCAGACTGACTAGCGGGGTTTCCTACGAGCAGTACTTC. As protein: CASRLTSGVSYEQYF.